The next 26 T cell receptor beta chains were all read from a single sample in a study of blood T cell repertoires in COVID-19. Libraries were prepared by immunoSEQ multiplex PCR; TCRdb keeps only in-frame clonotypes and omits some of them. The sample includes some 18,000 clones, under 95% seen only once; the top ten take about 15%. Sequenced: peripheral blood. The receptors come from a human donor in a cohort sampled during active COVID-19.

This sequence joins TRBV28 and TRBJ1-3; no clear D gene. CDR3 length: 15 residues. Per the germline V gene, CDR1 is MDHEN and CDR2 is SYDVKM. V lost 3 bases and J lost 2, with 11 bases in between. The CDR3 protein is CASSFLPGAGNTIYF. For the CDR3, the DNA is TGTGCCAGCAGTTTCTTGCCCGGGGCTGGAAACACCATATATTTT.

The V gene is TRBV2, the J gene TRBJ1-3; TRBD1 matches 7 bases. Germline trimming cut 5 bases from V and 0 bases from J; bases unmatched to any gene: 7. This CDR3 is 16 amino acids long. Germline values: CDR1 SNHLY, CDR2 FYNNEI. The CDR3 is CASSFGDSVSGNTIYF. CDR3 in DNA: TGTGCCAGCAGTTTCGGGGACAGCGTCTCTGGAAACACCATATATTTT.

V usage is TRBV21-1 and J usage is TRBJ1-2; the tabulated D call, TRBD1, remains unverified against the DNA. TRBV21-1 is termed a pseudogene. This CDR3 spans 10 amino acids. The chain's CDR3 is CASSRGGYTF. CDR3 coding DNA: TGTGCCAGCAGCAGGGGCGGCTACACCTTC.

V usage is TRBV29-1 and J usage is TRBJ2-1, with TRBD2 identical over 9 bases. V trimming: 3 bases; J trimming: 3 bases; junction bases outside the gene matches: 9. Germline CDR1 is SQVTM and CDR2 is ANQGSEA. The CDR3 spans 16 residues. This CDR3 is CSVDRLLAGNYNEQFF. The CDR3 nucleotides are TGCAGCGTTGATCGGCTGCTAGCGGGAAACTACAATGAGCAGTTCTTC.

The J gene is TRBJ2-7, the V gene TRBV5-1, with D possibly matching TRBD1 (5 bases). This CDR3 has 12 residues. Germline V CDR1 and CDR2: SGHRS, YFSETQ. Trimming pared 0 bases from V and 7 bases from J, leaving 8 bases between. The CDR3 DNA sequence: TGCGCCAGCAGCTTGGCAGGGTTAGAGCAGTACTTC. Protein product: CASSLAGLEQYF. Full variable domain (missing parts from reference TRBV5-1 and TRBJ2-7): KAGVTQTPRYLIKTRGQQVTLSCSPISGHRSVSWYQQTPGQGLQFLFEYFSETQRNKGNFPGRFSGRQFSNSRSEMNVSTLELGDSALYLCASSLAGLEQYFGPGTRLTVT.

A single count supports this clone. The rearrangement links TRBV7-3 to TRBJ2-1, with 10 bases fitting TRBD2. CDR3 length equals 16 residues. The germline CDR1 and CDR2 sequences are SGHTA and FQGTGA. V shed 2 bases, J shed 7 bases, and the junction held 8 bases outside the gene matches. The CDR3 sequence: CASSLPGTSALNEQFF. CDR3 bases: TGTGCCAGCAGCTTACCCGGGACTAGCGCGTTAAATGAGCAGTTCTTC.

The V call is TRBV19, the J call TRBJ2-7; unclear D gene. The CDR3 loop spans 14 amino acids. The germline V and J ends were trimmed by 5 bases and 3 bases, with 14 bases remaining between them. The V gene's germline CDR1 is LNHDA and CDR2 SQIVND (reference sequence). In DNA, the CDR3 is TGTGCCAGTAGTTTGGCAGCGAAATACTACGAGCAGTACTTC. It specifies CASSLAAKYYEQYF.

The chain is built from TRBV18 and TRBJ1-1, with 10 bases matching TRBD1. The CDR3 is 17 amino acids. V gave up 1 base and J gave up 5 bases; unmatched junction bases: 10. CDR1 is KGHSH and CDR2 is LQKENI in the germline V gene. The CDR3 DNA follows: TGTGCCAGCTCACCACTACGACAGGGGGCGGTGCTGACTGAAGCTTTCTTT. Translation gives CASSPLRQGAVLTEAFF.

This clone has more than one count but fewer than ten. CDR3 in amino acids: CASSLGTANQPQHF. CDR3 nucleotides: TGTGCCAGCAGTCTCGGGACAGCCAATCAGCCCCAGCATTTT. The chain employs TRBV6-6 and TRBJ1-5; 7 bases are shared with TRBD1. After removal of 5 bases from V and 3 bases from J, the junction contained 4 bases not matched to a gene. CDR1 and CDR2 from the germline V gene are MNHNY and SVGAGI (reference sequence). The CDR3 sequence is 14 residues long.

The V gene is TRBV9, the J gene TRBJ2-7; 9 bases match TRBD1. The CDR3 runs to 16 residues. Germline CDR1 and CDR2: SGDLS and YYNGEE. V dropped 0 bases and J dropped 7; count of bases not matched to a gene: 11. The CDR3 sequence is CASSVGMGTGRNEQYF. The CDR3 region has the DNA TGTGCCAGCAGCGTAGGGATGGGGACAGGGAGGAATGAGCAGTACTTC.

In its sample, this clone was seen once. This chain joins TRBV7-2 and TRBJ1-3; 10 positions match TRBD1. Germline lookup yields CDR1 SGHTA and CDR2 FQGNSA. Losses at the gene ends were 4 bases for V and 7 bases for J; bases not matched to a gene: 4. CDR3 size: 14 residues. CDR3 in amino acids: CASSSRDRGNTIYF. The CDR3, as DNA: TGTGCCAGCAGCTCCCGGGACAGGGGCAACACCATATATTTT.

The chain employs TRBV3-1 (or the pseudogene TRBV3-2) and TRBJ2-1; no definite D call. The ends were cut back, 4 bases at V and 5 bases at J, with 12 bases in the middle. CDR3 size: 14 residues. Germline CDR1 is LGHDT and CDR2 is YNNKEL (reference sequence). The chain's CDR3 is CASSPLRVNNEQFF. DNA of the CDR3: TGTGCCAGCAGCCCCCTGCGCGTCAACAATGAGCAGTTCTTC.

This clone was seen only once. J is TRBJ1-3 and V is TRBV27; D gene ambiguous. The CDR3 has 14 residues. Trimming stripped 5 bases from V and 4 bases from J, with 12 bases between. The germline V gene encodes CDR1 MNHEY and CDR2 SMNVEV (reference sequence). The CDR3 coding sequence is TGTGCCAGCAGTCCCGACTGGGAGGGAAACACCATATATTTT. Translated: CASSPDWEGNTIYF.

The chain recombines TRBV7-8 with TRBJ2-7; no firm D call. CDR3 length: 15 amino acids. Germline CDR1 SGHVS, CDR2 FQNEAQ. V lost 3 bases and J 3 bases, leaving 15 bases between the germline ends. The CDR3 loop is CASSLNPRNFYEQYF. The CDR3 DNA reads TGTGCCAGCAGCTTGAACCCTAGGAATTTCTACGAGCAGTACTTC.

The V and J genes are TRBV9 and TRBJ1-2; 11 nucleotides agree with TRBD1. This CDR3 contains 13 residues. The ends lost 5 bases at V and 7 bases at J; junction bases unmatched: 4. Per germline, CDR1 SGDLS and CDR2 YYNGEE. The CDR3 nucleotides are TGTGCCAGCAGGAGGACAGGGGGCAGTGGCTACACCTTC. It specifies CASRRTGGSGYTF. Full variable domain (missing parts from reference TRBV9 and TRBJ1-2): DSGVTQTPKHLITATGQRVTLRCSPRSGDLSVYWYQQSLDQGLQFLIQYYNGEERAKGNILERFSAQQFPDLHSELNLSSLELGDSALYFCASRRTGGSGYTFGSGTRLTVV.

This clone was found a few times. The DNA for the CDR3 is TGTGCCAGCAGCTTATCAGGGCCGGAGCCCCAGCATTTT. Its protein is CASSLSGPEPQHF. The chain combines TRBV7-9 with TRBJ1-5, with a weak D call TRBD1 (5 bases). The CDR3 runs to 13 residues. CDR1 is SEHNR, CDR2 FQNEAQ, per germline (reference sequence). Trimming shortened V by 2 bases and J by 8 bases, and 10 bases separated the two germline ends.

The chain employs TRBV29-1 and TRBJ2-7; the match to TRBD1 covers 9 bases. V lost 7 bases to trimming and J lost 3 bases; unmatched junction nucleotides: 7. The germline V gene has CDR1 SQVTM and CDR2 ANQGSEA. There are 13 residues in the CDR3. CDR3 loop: CSATPGQGYEQYF. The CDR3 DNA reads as TGCAGCGCTACTCCGGGACAGGGCTACGAGCAGTACTTC.

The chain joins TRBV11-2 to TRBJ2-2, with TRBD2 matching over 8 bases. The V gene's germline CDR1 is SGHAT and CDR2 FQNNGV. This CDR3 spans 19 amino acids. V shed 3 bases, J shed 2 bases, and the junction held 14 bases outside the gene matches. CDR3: CASSFRGLSAGVNTGELFF. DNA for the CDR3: TGTGCCAGCAGCTTTCGGGGCTTGTCAGCGGGAGTTAACACCGGGGAGCTGTTTTTT.

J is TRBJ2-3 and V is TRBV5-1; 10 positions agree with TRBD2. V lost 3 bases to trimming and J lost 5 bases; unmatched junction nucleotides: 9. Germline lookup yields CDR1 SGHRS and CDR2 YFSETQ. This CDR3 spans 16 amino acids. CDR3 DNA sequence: TGCGCCAGCAGCTCTCAACCCAGCGGGGGGGAAGATACGCAGTATTTT. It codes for CASSSQPSGGEDTQYF.

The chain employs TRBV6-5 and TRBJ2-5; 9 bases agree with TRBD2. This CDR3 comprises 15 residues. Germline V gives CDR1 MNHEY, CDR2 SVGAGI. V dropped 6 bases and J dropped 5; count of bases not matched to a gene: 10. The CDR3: CASRVGTSWSETQYF. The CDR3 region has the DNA TGTGCCAGCAGGGTTGGGACTAGCTGGTCGGAGACCCAGTACTTC.

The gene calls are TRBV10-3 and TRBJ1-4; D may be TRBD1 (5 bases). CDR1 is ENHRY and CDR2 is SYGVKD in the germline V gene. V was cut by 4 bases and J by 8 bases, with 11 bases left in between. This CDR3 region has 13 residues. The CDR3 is CAISVRVWEKLFF. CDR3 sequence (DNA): TGTGCCATCAGTGTCAGGGTATGGGAAAAACTGTTTTTT.

Here the CDR3 reads CASSRPTGGYNTEAFF. For the CDR3, the DNA is TGTGCCAGCAGTCGACCGACAGGGGGATATAACACTGAAGCTTTCTTT. The rearrangement uses TRBV6-6 and TRBJ1-1; 9 positions match TRBD1. The CDR3 runs to 16 residues. The trim removed 5 bases at V and 2 bases at J, leaving 9 bases unmatched. The germline V gene encodes CDR1 MNHNY and CDR2 SVGAGI (reference sequence).

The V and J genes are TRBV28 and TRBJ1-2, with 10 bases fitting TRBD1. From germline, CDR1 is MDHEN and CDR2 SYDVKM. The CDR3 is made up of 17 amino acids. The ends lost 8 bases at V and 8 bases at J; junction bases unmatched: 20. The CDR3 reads CASVSGTGVVDKDGYTF. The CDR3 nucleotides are TGTGCCAGCGTGTCGGGGACAGGGGTTGTAGATAAGGACGGCTACACCTTC.

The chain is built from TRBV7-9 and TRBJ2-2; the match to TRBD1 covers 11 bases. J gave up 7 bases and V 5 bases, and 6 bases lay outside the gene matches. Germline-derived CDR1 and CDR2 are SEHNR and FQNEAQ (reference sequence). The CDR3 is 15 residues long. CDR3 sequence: CASSHSDRGLGELFF. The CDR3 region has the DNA TGTGCCAGCAGCCATTCGGACAGGGGGCTCGGGGAGCTGTTTTTT.

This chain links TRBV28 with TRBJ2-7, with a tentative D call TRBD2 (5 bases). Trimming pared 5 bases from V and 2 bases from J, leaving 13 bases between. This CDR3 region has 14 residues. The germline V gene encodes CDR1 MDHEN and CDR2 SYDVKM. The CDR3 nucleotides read TGTGCCAGCAGTCGGATAGGAGGACCCTACGAGCAGTACTTC. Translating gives CASSRIGGPYEQYF.

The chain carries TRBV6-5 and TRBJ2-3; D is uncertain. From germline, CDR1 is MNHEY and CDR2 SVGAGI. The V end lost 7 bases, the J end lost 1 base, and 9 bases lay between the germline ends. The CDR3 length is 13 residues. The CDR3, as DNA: TGTGCCAGCACCCTCCCGGGCACAGATACGCAGTATTTT. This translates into CASTLPGTDTQYF.